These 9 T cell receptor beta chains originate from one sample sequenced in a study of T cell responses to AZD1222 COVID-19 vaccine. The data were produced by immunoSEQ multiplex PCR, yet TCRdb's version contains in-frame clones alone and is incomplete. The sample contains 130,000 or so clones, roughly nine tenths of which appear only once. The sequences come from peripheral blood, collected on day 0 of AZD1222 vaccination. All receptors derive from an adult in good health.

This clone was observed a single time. The DNA for the CDR3 is TGTGCCAGTAGTGCGTCCCGGGACGGCCCTGGCTACACCTTC. Translating gives CASSASRDGPGYTF. This chain joins TRBV19 and TRBJ1-2; the D gene is possibly TRBD1 (5 bases). The germline CDR1 and CDR2 sequences are LNHDA and SQIVND (reference sequence). The CDR3 covers 14 residues. The V end lost 5 bases, the J end lost 7 bases, and 17 bases lay between the germline ends.

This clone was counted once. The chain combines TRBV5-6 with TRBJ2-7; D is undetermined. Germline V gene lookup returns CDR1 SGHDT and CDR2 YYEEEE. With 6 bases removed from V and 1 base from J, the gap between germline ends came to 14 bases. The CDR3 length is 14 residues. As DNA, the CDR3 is TGTGCCAGCAACCCGTTGGGCCGTTCCTACGAGCAGTACTTC. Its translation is CASNPLGRSYEQYF. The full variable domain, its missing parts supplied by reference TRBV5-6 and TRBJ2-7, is DAGVTQSPTHLIKTRGQQVTLRCSPKSGHDTVSWYQQALGQGPQFIFQYYEEEERQRGNFPDRFSGHQFPNYSSELNVNALLLGDSALYLCASNPLGRSYEQYFGPGTRLTVT.

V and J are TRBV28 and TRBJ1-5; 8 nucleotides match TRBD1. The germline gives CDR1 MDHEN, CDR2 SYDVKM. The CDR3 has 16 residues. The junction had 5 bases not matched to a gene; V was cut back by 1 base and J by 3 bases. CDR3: CASSLLAGGVNQPQHF. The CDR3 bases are TGTGCCAGCAGTTTATTGGCAGGGGGCGTCAATCAGCCCCAGCATTTT.

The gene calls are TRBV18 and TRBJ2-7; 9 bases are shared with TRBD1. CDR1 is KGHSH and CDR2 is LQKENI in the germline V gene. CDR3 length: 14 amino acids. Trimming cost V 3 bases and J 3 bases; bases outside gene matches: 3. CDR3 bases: TGTGCCAGCTCACCTGGACAGGGGAACTACGAGCAGTACTTC. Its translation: CASSPGQGNYEQYF. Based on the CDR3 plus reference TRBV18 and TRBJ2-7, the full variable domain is NAGVMQNPRHLVRRRGQEARLRCSPMKGHSHVYWYRQLPEEGLKFMVYLQKENIIDESGMPKERFSAEFPKEGPSILRIQQVVRGDSAAYFCASSPGQGNYEQYFGPGTRLTVT.

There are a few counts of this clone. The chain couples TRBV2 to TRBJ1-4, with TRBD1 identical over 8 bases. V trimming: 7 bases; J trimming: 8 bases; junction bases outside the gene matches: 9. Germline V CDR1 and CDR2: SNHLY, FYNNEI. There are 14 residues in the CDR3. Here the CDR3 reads CASTWTGLGEKLFF. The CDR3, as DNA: TGTGCCAGCACCTGGACAGGGTTGGGGGAAAAACTGTTTTTT. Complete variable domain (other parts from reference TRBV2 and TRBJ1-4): EPEVTQTPSHQVTQMGQEVILRCVPISNHLYFYWYRQILGQKVEFLVSFYNNEISEKSEIFDDQFSVERPDGSNFTLKIRSTKLEDSAMYFCASTWTGLGEKLFFGSGTQLSVL.

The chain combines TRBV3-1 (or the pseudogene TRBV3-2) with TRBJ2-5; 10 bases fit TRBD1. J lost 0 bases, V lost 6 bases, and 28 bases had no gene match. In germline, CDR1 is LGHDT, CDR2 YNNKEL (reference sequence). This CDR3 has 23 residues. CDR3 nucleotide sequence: TGTGCCAGCAGGCAAAACATTCGAGGGACAGGGGTTTTTCGGGATCGGGACCAAGAGACCCAGTACTTC. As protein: CASRQNIRGTGVFRDRDQETQYF.

Written as DNA, the CDR3 is TGTGCCTGGGGGGACAGTATAACGTACAATGAGCAGTTCTTC. This sequence encodes CAWGDSITYNEQFF. The V gene is TRBV30, the J gene TRBJ2-1, with 7 bases matching TRBD1. With V trimmed by 5 bases and J by 4 bases, 8 bases remained unmatched. The CDR3 covers 14 residues. CDR1 is GTSNPN, CDR2 SVGIG, per germline (reference sequence).

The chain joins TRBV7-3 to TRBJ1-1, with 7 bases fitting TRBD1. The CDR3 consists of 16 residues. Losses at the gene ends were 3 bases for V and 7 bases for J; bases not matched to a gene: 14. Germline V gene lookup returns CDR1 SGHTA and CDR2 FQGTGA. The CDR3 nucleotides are TGTGCCAGCAGCTTGACTGGGACAGCCGGAGGGGGTGAAGCTTTCTTT. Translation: CASSLTGTAGGGEAFF.

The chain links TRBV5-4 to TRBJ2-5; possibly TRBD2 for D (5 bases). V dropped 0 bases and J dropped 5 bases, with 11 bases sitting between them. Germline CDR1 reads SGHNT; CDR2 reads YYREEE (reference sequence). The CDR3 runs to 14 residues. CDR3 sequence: CASSLDGVLETQYF. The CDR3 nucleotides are TGTGCCAGCAGCTTGGACGGGGTTCTGGAGACCCAGTACTTC.